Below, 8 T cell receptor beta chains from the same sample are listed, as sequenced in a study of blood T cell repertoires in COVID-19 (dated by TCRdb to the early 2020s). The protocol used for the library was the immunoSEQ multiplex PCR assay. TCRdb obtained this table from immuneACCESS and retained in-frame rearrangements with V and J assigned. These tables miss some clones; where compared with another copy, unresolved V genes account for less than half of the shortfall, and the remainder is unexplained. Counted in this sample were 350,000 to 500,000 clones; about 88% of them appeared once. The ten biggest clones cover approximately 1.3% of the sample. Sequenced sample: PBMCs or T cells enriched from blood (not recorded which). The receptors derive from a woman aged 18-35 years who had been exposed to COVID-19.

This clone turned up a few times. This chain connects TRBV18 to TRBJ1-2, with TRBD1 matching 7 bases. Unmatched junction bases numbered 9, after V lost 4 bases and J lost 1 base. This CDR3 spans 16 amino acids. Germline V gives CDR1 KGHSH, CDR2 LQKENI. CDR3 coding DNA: TGTGCCAGCTCACACCAAGGGACAGCCAATAACTATGGCTACACCTTC. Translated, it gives CASSHQGTANNYGYTF.

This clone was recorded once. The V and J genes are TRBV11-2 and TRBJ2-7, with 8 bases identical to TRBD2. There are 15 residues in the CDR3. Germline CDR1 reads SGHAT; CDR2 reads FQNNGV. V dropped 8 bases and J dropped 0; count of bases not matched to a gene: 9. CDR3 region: CASYRESGSSYEQYF. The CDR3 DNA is TGTGCCAGCTACAGGGAAAGCGGGAGCTCCTACGAGCAGTACTTC.

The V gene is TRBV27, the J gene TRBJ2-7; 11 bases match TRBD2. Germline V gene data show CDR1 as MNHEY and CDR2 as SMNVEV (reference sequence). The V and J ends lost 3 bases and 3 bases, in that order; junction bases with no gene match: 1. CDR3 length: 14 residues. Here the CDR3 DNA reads TGTGCCAGCAGTTTTAGCGGGAGGGTCTACGAGCAGTACTTC. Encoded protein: CASSFSGRVYEQYF.

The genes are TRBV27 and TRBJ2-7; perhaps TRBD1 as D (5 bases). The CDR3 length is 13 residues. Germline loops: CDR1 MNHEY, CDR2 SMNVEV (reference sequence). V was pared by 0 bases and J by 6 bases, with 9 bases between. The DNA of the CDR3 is TGTGCCAGCAGTTTATCAGGGGATGGCGAGCAGTACTTC. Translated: CASSLSGDGEQYF.

As DNA, the CDR3 is TGTGCCAGCAGCTTATTCCCTCTAGCGGGGGGTAGGAATGAGCAGTTCTTC. This gives the protein CASSLFPLAGGRNEQFF. The chain combines TRBV7-3 with TRBJ2-1; 11 nucleotides agree with TRBD2. CDR1 is SGHTA, CDR2 FQGTGA, per germline. The CDR3 is made up of 17 amino acids. The J segment lost 7 bases and the V segment lost 2 bases, leaving 10 bases of the junction unmatched.

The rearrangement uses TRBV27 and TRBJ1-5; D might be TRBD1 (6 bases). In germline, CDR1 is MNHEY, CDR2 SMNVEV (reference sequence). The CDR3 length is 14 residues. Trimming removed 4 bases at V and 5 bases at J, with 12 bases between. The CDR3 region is CASSSYREYQPQHF. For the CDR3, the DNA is TGTGCCAGCAGTTCTTACAGGGAATATCAGCCCCAGCATTTT.

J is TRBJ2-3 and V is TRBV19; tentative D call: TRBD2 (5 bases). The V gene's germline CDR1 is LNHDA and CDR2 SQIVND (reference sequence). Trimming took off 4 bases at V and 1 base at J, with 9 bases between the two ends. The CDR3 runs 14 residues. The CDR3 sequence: CASSSGLGTDTQYF. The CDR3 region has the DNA TGTGCCAGTAGTAGTGGACTCGGCACAGATACGCAGTATTTT.

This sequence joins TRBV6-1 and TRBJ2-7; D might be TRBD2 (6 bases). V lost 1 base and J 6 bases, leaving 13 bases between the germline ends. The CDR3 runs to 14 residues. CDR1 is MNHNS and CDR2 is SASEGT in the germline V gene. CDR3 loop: CASSEVTSSGEQYF. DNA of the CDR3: TGTGCCAGCAGTGAAGTAACTAGCAGTGGCGAGCAGTACTTC.